A single sample gave rise to the 12 T cell receptor beta chains below, sequenced in a study of T cell responses to AZD1222 COVID-19 vaccine. Some clones are missing from TCRdb's copy, which holds only in-frame ones; the method was immunoSEQ multiplex PCR. The sample holds 110,000 or so clones, roughly 88% seen once. The sample was peripheral blood, taken 28 days after the second AZD1222 dose. The receptors shown here come from an adult who received the AZD1222 COVID-19 vaccine.

This chain links TRBV15 with TRBJ1-5, with 7 bases lining up with TRBD1. CDR3 length: 14 residues. Germline CDR1 LNHNV, CDR2 YYDKDF (reference sequence). The V segment lost 4 bases and the J segment 7 bases; nucleotides outside the gene matches: 7. This CDR3 reads CATSITGVSQPQHF. The DNA for the CDR3 is TGTGCCACCAGCATCACAGGGGTGAGCCAGCCCCAGCATTTT. The full variable domain, in which reference TRBV15 and TRBJ1-5 provide the parts outside the CDR3, is DAMVIQNPRYQVTQFGKPVTLSCSQTLNHNVMYWYQQKSSQAPKLLFHYYDKDFNNEADTPDNFQSRRPNTSFCFLDIRSPGLGDTAMYLCATSITGVSQPQHFGDGTRLSIL.

The chain couples TRBV9 to TRBJ1-2, with a tentative D call TRBD1 (6 bases). The CDR3 has 14 residues. Trimming stripped 0 bases from V and 0 bases from J, with 6 bases between. CDR1 and CDR2 from the germline V gene are SGDLS and YYNGEE. DNA of the CDR3: TGTGCCAGCAGCGTAGGGACAGCTAACTATGGCTACACCTTC. It encodes CASSVGTANYGYTF.

This clone was seen a few times. This sequence joins TRBV3-1 (or the pseudogene TRBV3-2) and TRBJ1-1, with D possibly TRBD1 on 5 matching bases. Per germline, CDR1 LGHDT and CDR2 YNNKEL (reference sequence). V lost 0 bases and J 5 bases, leaving 10 bases between the germline ends. The CDR3 loop spans 14 amino acids. This chain's CDR3 is CASSQEGVGTEAFF. CDR3 nucleotides: TGTGCCAGCAGCCAAGAGGGGGTGGGGACTGAAGCTTTCTTT.

As DNA, the CDR3 is TGTGCCAGCAGCCAGGATCAGGACTATGGCTACACCTTC. It is translated as CASSQDQDYGYTF. The rearrangement links TRBV5-5 to TRBJ1-2, with D unclear. The V gene's germline CDR1 is SGHKS and CDR2 YYEKEE (reference sequence). CDR3 length equals 13 residues. V was cut by 4 bases and J by 3 bases, with 10 bases left in between.

This clone appeared once. The chain has TRBV12-5 and TRBJ1-5; the match to TRBD1 covers 7 bases. Germline CDR1 and CDR2: LGHNT and FRNRAP. J lost 2 bases, V lost 7 bases, and 8 bases had no gene match. The CDR3 runs 15 residues. CDR3 amino acids: CASAHRGSGNQPQHF. Written as DNA, the CDR3 is TGTGCTAGTGCCCACAGGGGATCGGGCAATCAGCCCCAGCATTTT.

V usage is TRBV4-1 and J usage is TRBJ2-7; D gene unclear. This CDR3 is 14 amino acids long. The V and J ends lost 4 bases and 0 bases respectively, with 10 bases between them. CDR1 and CDR2 (germline): MGHRA, YSYEKL. The CDR3 spells CASSPRPSSYEQYF. The CDR3 DNA reads TGCGCCAGCAGCCCACGACCGAGCTCCTACGAGCAGTACTTC.

This rearrangement joins TRBV3-1 (or the pseudogene TRBV3-2) to TRBJ2-2, with 7 nucleotides matching TRBD2. Germline V gene lookup returns CDR1 LGHDT and CDR2 YNNKEL (reference sequence). The CDR3 consists of 16 residues. With V trimmed by 2 bases and J by 1 base, 4 bases remained unmatched. CDR3 in DNA: TGTGCCAGCAGCCAATTGCTAGCGGAGAACACCGGGGAGCTGTTTTTT. This translates into CASSQLLAENTGELFF.

The genes are TRBV19 and TRBJ1-3; D not resolved. CDR1 is LNHDA, CDR2 SQIVND, per germline (reference sequence). V was cut by 6 bases and J by 0 bases, with 12 bases left in between. This CDR3 is built from 15 residues. CDR3 sequence reads: CASSGQTGSGNTIYF. The CDR3 DNA reads as TGTGCCAGTAGCGGCCAGACGGGCTCTGGAAACACCATATATTTT.

The V gene is TRBV12-5, the J gene TRBJ2-5, with 8 nucleotides matching TRBD2. Per the germline V gene, CDR1 is LGHNT and CDR2 is FRNRAP. The CDR3 is 12 amino acids. The trim removed 5 bases at V and 13 bases at J, leaving 9 bases unmatched. This CDR3 reads CASGTGTSRPYF. CDR3 DNA: TGTGCTAGTGGTACAGGGACTAGTCGGCCGTACTTC. Using reference TRBV12-5 and TRBJ2-5 for the parts outside the CDR3, the full variable domain is DARVTQTPRHKVTEMGQEVTMRCQPILGHNTVFWYRQTMMQGLELLAYFRNRAPLDDSGMPKDRFSAEMPDATLATLKIQPSEPRDSAVYFCASGTGTSRPYFGPGTRLLVL.

In this sample, this clone turned up a few times. The gene calls are TRBV5-1 and TRBJ1-3; D unresolved. Germline V lookup: CDR1 SGHRS, CDR2 YFSETQ. V was pared by 4 bases and J by 0 bases, with 14 bases between. The CDR3 runs 16 residues. The CDR3 nucleotides are TGCGCCAGCAGCCTCCAGCTGACAAGCTCTGGAAACACCATATATTTT. Residues: CASSLQLTSSGNTIYF.

This chain links TRBV3-1 (or the pseudogene TRBV3-2) with TRBJ1-2, with unresolved D. The CDR3 length is 15 residues. Trimming took off 3 bases at V and 4 bases at J, with 15 bases between the two ends. Germline CDR1 is LGHDT and CDR2 is YNNKEL (reference sequence). CDR3 sequence (DNA): TGTGCCAGCAGCCATCTAATACCGGGATCCTATGGCTACACCTTC. The encoded protein is CASSHLIPGSYGYTF.

This clone came up a few times. The chain uses TRBV4-2 and TRBJ1-1; D not resolved. Germline CDR1 reads LGHNA; CDR2 reads YNFKEQ. With 4 bases removed from V and 5 bases from J, the gap between germline ends came to 8 bases. This CDR3 comprises 12 residues. The CDR3 protein is CASSPDGTEAFF. The CDR3, as DNA: TGTGCCAGCAGCCCGGACGGGACTGAAGCTTTCTTT.